This entry lists 22 T cell receptor beta chains sequenced from one sample in a study of cytomegalovirus exposure and HLA in healthy donors. Amplification used 60 Vbeta primers and 13 Jbeta primers. Measured with immunoSEQ multiplex PCR; TCRdb has only the in-frame clones, and not every one. In the table there are over 200,000 clones, about three quarters of which are singletons. Sequencing was performed on PBMCs. The receptor source for this set is a woman aged 55-69 years in good health and CMV-seropositive.

The CDR3 bases are TGTGCCAGCAGTGCCCAGGGTTCAGATACGCAGTATTTT. Its translation is CASSAQGSDTQYF. This rearrangement joins TRBV27 to TRBJ2-3, with D possibly being TRBD1 (5 bases). Germline V gives CDR1 MNHEY, CDR2 SMNVEV (reference sequence). V lost 5 bases, J lost 4 bases, and 10 bases lay in between. The CDR3 loop spans 13 amino acids.

This chain connects TRBV11-3 to TRBJ2-5, with D perhaps TRBD1 (6 bases). This CDR3 has 13 amino acids. Trimming removed 6 bases at V and 9 bases at J, with 17 bases between. Germline CDR1 is SGHNT and CDR2 is YENEEA. The CDR3: CASRPQGIGPQYF. The CDR3 nucleotides read TGTGCCAGCAGACCACAGGGAATCGGGCCCCAGTACTTC.

CDR3 loop: CASSLGSWGQSGEQFF. Written as DNA, the CDR3 is TGTGCCAGCAGCTTAGGATCGTGGGGACAATCGGGTGAGCAGTTCTTC. This chain links TRBV7-8 with TRBJ2-1, with a weak D call TRBD1 (6 bases). Germline V gene data show CDR1 as SGHVS and CDR2 as FQNEAQ. Trimming left V 1 base short and J 9 bases short, with 19 bases between. CDR3 length equals 16 residues.

The V and J genes are TRBV5-4 and TRBJ2-2, with 8 bases matching TRBD1. This CDR3 spans 18 amino acids. V gave up 2 bases and J gave up 0 bases; unmatched junction bases: 9. The germline V gene encodes CDR1 SGHNT and CDR2 YYREEE (reference sequence). CDR3 loop: CASSFPKTGASNTGELFF. CDR3 nucleotide sequence: TGTGCCAGCAGCTTCCCTAAGACAGGGGCGTCGAACACCGGGGAGCTGTTTTTT.

V and J are TRBV25-1 and TRBJ2-5; a possible D gene is TRBD2 (6 bases). The germline V gene has CDR1 MGHDK and CDR2 SYGVNS. This CDR3 is 15 amino acids long. V was shortened by 3 bases and J by 1 base, with 12 bases between the two germline ends. CDR3 DNA sequence: TGTGCCAGCAGTGAGGGAGGAGGCAGCCAAGAGACCCAGTACTTC. It encodes CASSEGGGSQETQYF.

The V and J genes are TRBV29-1 and TRBJ2-3, with D possibly TRBD1 on 6 matching bases. V lost 8 bases, J lost 4 bases, and 13 bases lay in between. This CDR3 is 12 amino acids long. Germline-derived CDR1 and CDR2 are SQVTM and ANQGSEA. The CDR3 sequence is CSHSTGPDTQYF. The DNA of the CDR3 is TGCAGCCATTCGACAGGTCCAGATACGCAGTATTTT.

As for this clone: One end of the junction is discordant with germline, which a read error may explain. The chain is built from TRBV6-5 and TRBJ1-5; D might be TRBD1 (5 bases). The CDR3 has 14 amino acids. CDR1 and CDR2 (germline): MNHEY, SVGAGI. Here the CDR3 reads CARSSHAGKQPQHF. CDR3 DNA sequence: TGTGCCAGAAGTTCCCACGCAGGGAAACAGCCCCAGCATTTT.

The CDR3 DNA reads TGTGCCAGCAGTTTGGGCAGGGTGAACACTGAAGCTTTCTTT. It translates to CASSLGRVNTEAFF. The rearrangement links TRBV6-5 to TRBJ1-1, with D possibly TRBD1 on 5 matching bases. V lost 4 bases and J 0 bases, leaving 9 bases between the germline ends. Per the germline V gene, CDR1 is MNHEY and CDR2 is SVGAGI. The CDR3 has 14 residues.

This clone has only a few counts. The V and J genes are TRBV7-6 and TRBJ1-2, with TRBD1 identical over 7 bases. The V segment lost 5 bases and the J segment 2 bases; nucleotides outside the gene matches: 5. The germline V gene has CDR1 SGHVS and CDR2 FNYEAQ. The CDR3 is made up of 14 amino acids. Written as DNA, the CDR3 is TGTGCCAGCAGCCCCCAGACAGGGAACTATGGCTACACCTTC. This sequence encodes CASSPQTGNYGYTF.

The rearrangement joins TRBV19 to TRBJ1-4; no reliable D call. The CDR3 runs 13 residues. Germline V CDR1 and CDR2: LNHDA, SQIVND (reference sequence). V lost 10 bases to trimming and J lost 1 base, with 10 bases between them. CDR3 in amino acids: CATSAQTNEKLFF. The CDR3 DNA reads TGTGCCACCTCCGCGCAAACTAATGAAAAACTGTTTTTT.

This chain's CDR3 is CASSWVTGREDTQYF. The CDR3 DNA reads as TGTGCCAGCAGCTGGGTAACGGGGAGGGAAGATACGCAGTATTTT. V usage is TRBV7-3 and J usage is TRBJ2-3; 7 bases agree with TRBD2. CDR3 length: 15 residues. CDR1 SGHTA and CDR2 FQGTGA come from the germline V gene. The V segment lost 4 bases and the J segment 5 bases; nucleotides outside the gene matches: 9.

This clone is a singleton in its sample. This sequence joins TRBV10-1 and TRBJ2-7; D may be TRBD2 (6 bases). The length of the CDR3 is 15 residues. Germline CDR1 is WNHNN and CDR2 is SYGVQD (reference sequence). Trimming left V 3 bases short and J 0 bases short, with 12 bases between. CDR3: CASSDLRGISYEQYF. The CDR3 bases are TGCGCCAGCAGTGATTTGCGGGGAATCTCCTACGAGCAGTACTTC.

The V gene is TRBV6-6, the J gene TRBJ2-3; TRBD2 aligns across 12 bases. The CDR3 totals 16 residues. Germline V gene data show CDR1 as MNHNY and CDR2 as SVGAGI (reference sequence). V shed 6 bases, J shed 1 base, and the junction held 5 bases outside the gene matches. CDR3 sequence reads: CASRGTSGPGTDTQYF. CDR3 bases: TGTGCCAGCAGGGGGACTAGCGGGCCCGGCACAGATACGCAGTATTTT.

V gene TRBV6-5 combines with J gene TRBJ2-5; 8 bases are shared with TRBD1. Germline assignment: CDR1 MNHEY and CDR2 SVGAGI. CDR3 length equals 15 residues. With 0 bases clipped from V and 5 bases from J, the junction kept 5 bases outside the gene matches. CDR3 sequence: CASSYSSRGRETQYF. Here the CDR3 DNA reads TGTGCCAGCAGTTACTCGTCCAGGGGGCGGGAGACCCAGTACTTC.

The V gene is TRBV29-1, the J gene TRBJ1-5; a possible D gene is TRBD1 (6 bases). V shed 4 bases and J shed 4 bases, with 11 bases lying between them. Germline assignment: CDR1 SQVTM and CDR2 ANQGSEA. The length of the CDR3 is 13 residues. In DNA, the CDR3 is TGCAGCGTTGGCCGGGACAATAATCAGCCCCAGCATTTT. This codes for CSVGRDNNQPQHF.

The chain recombines TRBV7-9 with TRBJ2-1; the D is unclear. The CDR3 is 13 amino acids. V was shortened by 5 bases and J by 5 bases, with 10 bases between the two germline ends. CDR1 and CDR2 (germline): SEHNR, FQNEAQ (reference sequence). CDR3 DNA: TGTGCCAGCAGCAAGCAACCGGACAATGAGCAGTTCTTC. Translated: CASSKQPDNEQFF.

The chain is built from TRBV30 and TRBJ1-4; perhaps TRBD1 as D (5 bases). From germline, CDR1 is GTSNPN and CDR2 SVGIG (reference sequence). Trimming left V 1 base short and J 8 bases short, with 26 bases between. The CDR3 totals 18 residues. The CDR3 DNA reads TGTGCCTGGAGTGCGGGGTGGGTGGGGACTGTTGGGGTAGAAAAACTGTTTTTT. Translated: CAWSAGWVGTVGVEKLFF.

V is TRBV6-1 and J is TRBJ2-7; TRBD2 aligns across 11 bases. The CDR3 runs 14 residues. Unmatched junction bases numbered 5, after V lost 7 bases and J lost 3 bases. The germline CDR1 and CDR2 sequences are MNHNS and SASEGT. The CDR3 region is CASNPTSGSYEQYF. The DNA of the CDR3 is TGTGCCAGCAACCCAACTAGCGGGAGCTACGAGCAGTACTTC.

The chain joins TRBV28 to TRBJ2-7; perhaps TRBD1 as D (5 bases). This CDR3 has 13 residues. Looked up from germline, CDR1 is MDHEN and CDR2 is SYDVKM. Trimming took 8 bases from V and 5 from J, leaving 16 bases between them. In DNA, the CDR3 is TGTGCCAGCCGGATGATCAGGGCCCACGAGCAGTACTTC. This sequence encodes CASRMIRAHEQYF. Filled out from reference TRBV28 and TRBJ2-7, the complete variable domain reads DVKVTQSSRYLVKRTGEKVFLECVQDMDHENMFWYRQDPGLGLRLIYFSYDVKMKEKGDIPEGYSVSREKKERFSLILESASTNQTSMYLCASRMIRAHEQYFGPGTRLTVT.

The chain couples TRBV5-1 to TRBJ1-2, with D possibly being TRBD1 (6 bases). V dropped 7 bases and J dropped 7 bases, with 20 bases sitting between them. The CDR3 length is 14 residues. Germline V lookup: CDR1 SGHRS, CDR2 YFSETQ. CDR3 loop: CASLYRALPSGYTF. The CDR3 DNA follows: TGCGCCAGCCTATACAGGGCCCTCCCTAGTGGCTACACCTTC.

This clone was observed a single time. The chain links TRBV6-1 to TRBJ1-2; 9 positions match TRBD1. The CDR3 extends over 15 amino acids. Germline CDR1 is MNHNS and CDR2 is SASEGT. With 4 bases clipped from V and 4 bases from J, the junction kept 7 bases outside the gene matches. The CDR3 DNA reads as TGTGCCAGCAGTGTTTCGGAGGGACAGGGCTATGGCTACACCTTC. It specifies CASSVSEGQGYGYTF.

This chain joins TRBV10-3 and TRBJ1-1; 8 positions match TRBD1. The V gene's germline CDR1 is ENHRY and CDR2 SYGVKD. This CDR3 spans 14 amino acids. J was trimmed by 5 bases and V by 0 bases; bases with no gene match: 2. The CDR3 protein is CAISESTGVTEAFF. CDR3 DNA: TGTGCCATCAGTGAGTCGACAGGGGTTACTGAAGCTTTCTTT.